One and the same sample provided the 7 T cell receptor beta chains below, sequenced in a study of T cells in Graves' hyperthyroidism and ophthalmopathy. Using RNA transcripts as the source, TCR beta CDR3 regions were amplified. First-round RT-PCR with HTBI primers amplified the TCR CDR3 region. TCRdb reprocessed the multiplex PCR reads with MiXCR, giving one entry per CDR3 protein. This table has hundreds of thousands of distinct CDR3 sequences, 15% to 18% appearing once. Sequencing was carried out using blood. These TCRs come from a woman under 30 with Graves' hyperthyroidism.

The rearrangement links TRBV9 to TRBJ2-3; TRBD2 agrees at 8 bases. This CDR3 comprises 18 residues. After removal of 0 bases from V and 4 bases from J, the junction contained 13 bases not matched to a gene. Germline values: CDR1 SGDLS, CDR2 YYNGEE. The CDR3, as DNA: TGTGCCAGCAGCGTAGGTGGCCTGGGACTAGGGATATCAGATACGCAGTATTTT. Protein: CASSVGGLGLGISDTQYF.

This clonotype was found a few times. The chain has TRBV10-3 and TRBJ2-3; 8 bases match TRBD2. Germline V CDR1 and CDR2: ENHRY, SYGVKD. V shed 10 bases, J shed 2 bases, and the junction held 11 bases outside the gene matches. This CDR3 spans 15 amino acids. In nucleotides, the CDR3 is TGTGCCACCAGACCGGGAGGGGGGAACACAGATACGCAGTATTTT. It translates to CATRPGGGNTDTQYF.

This clonotype was seen ten or more times. This chain uses TRBV5-1 with TRBJ2-2; D could derive from TRBD1 or TRBD2 (5 bases each). In germline, CDR1 is SGHRS, CDR2 YFSETQ. Trimming took off 7 bases at V and 3 bases at J, with 16 bases between the two ends. The CDR3 spans 15 residues. The CDR3 reads CASHLPVGDTGELFF. In DNA, the CDR3 is TGCGCCAGCCACTTACCGGTGGGGGACACCGGGGAGCTGTTTTTT.

This clonotype was observed at least ten times. CDR3 amino acids: CSVASGRAADTQYF. The CDR3 DNA reads TGCAGCGTTGCTAGCGGGAGGGCCGCAGATACGCAGTATTTT. This rearrangement joins TRBV29-1 to TRBJ2-3, with 12 nucleotides matching TRBD2. The CDR3 length is 14 residues. CDR1 is SQVTM, CDR2 ANQGSEA, per germline. With 4 bases clipped from V and 4 bases from J, the junction kept 3 bases outside the gene matches.

Many counts were recorded for this clonotype. J is TRBJ2-7 and V is TRBV7-2; the D gene is possibly TRBD2 (5 bases). V shed 3 bases and J shed 0 bases, with 12 bases lying between them. The CDR3 runs to 15 residues. From germline, CDR1 is SGHTA and CDR2 FQGNSA. The CDR3 bases are TGTGCCAGCAGCTTCCTAGCATGGAGCTCCTACGAGCAGTACTTC. Encoded protein: CASSFLAWSSYEQYF. The entire variable domain, with the rest obtained from reference TRBV7-2 and TRBJ2-7, is as follows: GAGVSQSPSNKVTEKGKDVELRCDPISGHTALYWYRQSLGQGLEFLIYFQGNSAPDKSGLPSDRFSAERTGGSVSTLTIQRTQQEDSAVYLCASSFLAWSSYEQYFGPGTRLTVT.

This clonotype was detected ten times or more. The chain couples TRBV15 to TRBJ2-7, with 9 bases identical to TRBD1. Germline CDR1 LNHNV, CDR2 YYDKDF (reference sequence). Trimming removed 5 bases from V and 2 bases from J; junction bases left unmatched: 1. CDR3 length: 13 amino acids. CDR3 sequence: CATSGDRAYEQYF. The CDR3 DNA follows: TGTGCCACCAGCGGGGACAGGGCCTACGAGCAGTACTTC.

In its sample, this clonotype was seen many times. The gene calls are TRBV6-1 and TRBJ1-5; TRBD1 matches at 10 bases. CDR3 length equals 16 residues. CDR1 is MNHNS and CDR2 is SASEGT in the germline V gene. V shed 4 bases and J 3 bases; nucleotides not matched to a gene: 6. The CDR3 loop reads CASSGRDRGLNQPQHF. For the CDR3, the DNA is TGTGCCAGCAGTGGCCGGGACAGGGGCCTCAATCAGCCCCAGCATTTT.